This is a list of T cell receptor beta chains from one sample in a study of identical twins. From the 5' RACE reads, TCRdb called clonotypes with MiXCR, one entry per CDR3 protein. Among about 460,000 distinct CDR3 sequences listed, approximately 14% were seen once. This sample was shared with a second study, whose subject was yellow fever vaccine responses in identical twins.

Input material: CD4+ T cells sorted from blood. The receptors derive from a woman between 18 and 29 years old in good health. Each CDR3 is given with its conserved first and last residue. A D gene is named only where the DNA matches it firmly. A clone size is listed for some rows: how often the clone was seen (once, few, many), or a class if it is expanded.

v_gene	abundance	j_gene	d_gene	CDR3nt	CDR3aa
TRBV29-1	.	TRBJ1-1	.	TGCAGCGTTGATAGCAGGGGCAACACTGAAGCTTTCTTT	CSVDSRGNTEAFF
TRBV7-9	.	TRBJ2-7	.	TGTGCCAGCAGCTTTACTAGTTACGACATGAACGAGCAGTACTTC	CASSFTSYDMNEQYF
TRBV20-1	few	TRBJ2-6	.	TGCAGTGCTAGATTATACTCTGGGGCCAACGTCCTGACTTTC	CSARLYSGANVLTF
TRBV7-9	.	TRBJ2-2	.	TGTGCCAGCAGCCCCCATGGGGCACCACGCGCTGCCGGGGAGCTGTTTTTT	CASSPHGAPRAAGELFF
TRBV12-3/TRBV12-4	.	TRBJ2-1	TRBD2	TGTGCCAGCACTAGCGGGGGGAGTAAGCAGTTCTTC	CASTSGGSKQFF
TRBV7-9	.	TRBJ2-7	TRBD1	TGTGCCAGCAGACAGGGGGGCAACGAGCAGTACTTC	CASRQGGNEQYF
TRBV7-2	few	TRBJ2-1	.	TGTGCCAGCAGCACGCGTCAGGGGAGGCATGAGCAGTTCTTC	CASSTRQGRHEQFF
TRBV20-1	.	TRBJ2-7	.	TGCAGTTCTAGAGATCCGTACGGTTCCTACGAGCAGTACTTC	CSSRDPYGSYEQYF
TRBV3-1	.	TRBJ2-6	TRBD1	TGTGCCAGCAGCCAGGGACAGGGAGATTCTGGGGCCAACGTCCTGACTTTC	CASSQGQGDSGANVLTF
TRBV20-1	.	TRBJ2-1	TRBD2	TGCAGTGCTAGGGCTGCAATTAGCGGGGCCTACAATGAGCAGTTCTTC	CSARAAISGAYNEQFF
TRBV7-2	.	TRBJ2-3	TRBD1	TGTGCCAGCAGCAAAAAAACAGGGGGTACTAGCACAGATACGCAGTATTTT	CASSKKTGGTSTDTQYF
TRBV7-2	.	TRBJ2-5	.	TGTGCCAGCAGCCCCTATCCTCAAGAGACCCAGTACTTC	CASSPYPQETQYF
TRBV12-3/TRBV12-4	few	TRBJ2-4	.	TGTGCCAGCAGTTCCCCCGGGGGTACGGCCAAAAACATTCAGTACTTC	CASSSPGGTAKNIQYF
TRBV29-1	few	TRBJ1-1	.	TGCAGCGTTACCTTGGGACCGAGCATGAACACTGAAGCTTTCTTT	CSVTLGPSMNTEAFF
TRBV4-1	few	TRBJ1-4	.	TGCGCCAGCAGCCAGGGTCGGGCAACTAATGAAAAACTGTTTTTT	CASSQGRATNEKLFF
TRBV20-1	few	TRBJ2-7	TRBD2	TGCAGTCCCAGCGGGGCTAGCTCCTACGAGCAGTACTTC	CSPSGASSYEQYF
TRBV7-8	.	TRBJ2-1	TRBD2	TGTGCCAGCAGCTTAGCTAGCGGGGGGGGCTATTACAATGAGCAGTTCTTC	CASSLASGGGYYNEQFF
TRBV7-2	.	TRBJ2-1	TRBD2	TGTGCCAGCAGCTTAGGGGGTCCTAGCGGGGGCTACAATGAGCAGTTCTTC	CASSLGGPSGGYNEQFF
TRBV5-1	few	TRBJ2-3	TRBD2	TGCGCCAGCAGCTTGGAACTAGCGGGAATGGATACGCAGTATTTT	CASSLELAGMDTQYF
TRBV27	few	TRBJ2-2	.	TGTGCCAGCAGTCGCGGACAGGGAGGGTTCAGGGAGCTGTTTTTT	CASSRGQGGFRELFF
TRBV7-2	.	TRBJ1-6	.	TGTGCCAGCAGCTTCGACGGGGGCGGATCACCCCTCCACTTT	CASSFDGGGSPLHF
TRBV20-1	.	TRBJ2-3	.	TGCAGTGCTAGCCAGGGGCCCCACACAGATACGCAGTATTTT	CSASQGPHTDTQYF